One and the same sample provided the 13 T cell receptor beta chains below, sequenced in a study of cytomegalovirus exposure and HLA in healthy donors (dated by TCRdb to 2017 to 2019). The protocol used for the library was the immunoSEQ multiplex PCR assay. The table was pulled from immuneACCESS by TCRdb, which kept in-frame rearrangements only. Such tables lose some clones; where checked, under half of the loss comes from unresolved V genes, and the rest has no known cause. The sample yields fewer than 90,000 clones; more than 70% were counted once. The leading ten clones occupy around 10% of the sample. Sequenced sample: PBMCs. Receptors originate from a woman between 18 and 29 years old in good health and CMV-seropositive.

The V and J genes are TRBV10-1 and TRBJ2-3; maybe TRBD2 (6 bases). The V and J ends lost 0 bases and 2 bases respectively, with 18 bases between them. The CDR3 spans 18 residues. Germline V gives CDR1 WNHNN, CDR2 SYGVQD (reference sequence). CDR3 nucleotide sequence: TGCGCCAGCAGTGAGTCGGTGCGGGACGATATATCCACAGATACGCAGTATTTT. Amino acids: CASSESVRDDISTDTQYF.

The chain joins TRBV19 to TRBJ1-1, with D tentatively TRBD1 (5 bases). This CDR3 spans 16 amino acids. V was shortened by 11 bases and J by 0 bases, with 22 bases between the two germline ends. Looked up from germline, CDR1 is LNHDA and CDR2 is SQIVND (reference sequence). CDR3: CAPRGDKDLMNTEAFF. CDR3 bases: TGTGCCCCGCGGGGGGATAAGGATCTTATGAACACTGAAGCTTTCTTT.

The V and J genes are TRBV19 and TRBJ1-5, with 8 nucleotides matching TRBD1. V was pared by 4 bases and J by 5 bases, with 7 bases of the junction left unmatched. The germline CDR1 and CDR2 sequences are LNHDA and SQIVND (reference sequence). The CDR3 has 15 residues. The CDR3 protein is CASSTGQGVDQPQHF. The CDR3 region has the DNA TGTGCCAGTAGTACCGGACAGGGAGTGGATCAGCCCCAGCATTTT.

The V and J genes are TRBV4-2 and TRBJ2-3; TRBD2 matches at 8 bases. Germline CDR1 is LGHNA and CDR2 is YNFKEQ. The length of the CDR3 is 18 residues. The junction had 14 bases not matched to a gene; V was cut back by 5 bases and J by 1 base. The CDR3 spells CASSAGGRGDSRTDTQYF. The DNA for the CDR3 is TGTGCCAGCAGCGCCGGCGGGCGGGGGGACTCTCGCACAGATACGCAGTATTTT.

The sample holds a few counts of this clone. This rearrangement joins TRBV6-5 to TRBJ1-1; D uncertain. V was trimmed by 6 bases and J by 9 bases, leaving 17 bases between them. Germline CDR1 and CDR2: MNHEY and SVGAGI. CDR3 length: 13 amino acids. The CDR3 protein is CASRNGEGRKAFF. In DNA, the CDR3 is TGTGCCAGCAGGAACGGGGAGGGTCGGAAAGCTTTCTTT.

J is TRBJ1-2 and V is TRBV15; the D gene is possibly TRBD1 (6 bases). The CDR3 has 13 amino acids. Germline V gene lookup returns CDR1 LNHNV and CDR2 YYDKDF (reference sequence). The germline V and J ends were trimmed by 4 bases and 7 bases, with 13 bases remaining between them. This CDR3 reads CATSIRTAAGYTF. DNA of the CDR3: TGTGCCACCAGCATACGGACAGCCGCTGGCTACACCTTC.

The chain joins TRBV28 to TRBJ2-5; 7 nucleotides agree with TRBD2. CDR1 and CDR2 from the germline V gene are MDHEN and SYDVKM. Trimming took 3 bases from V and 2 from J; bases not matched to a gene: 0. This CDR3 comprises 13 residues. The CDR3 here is CASSFGGQETQYF. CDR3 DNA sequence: TGTGCCAGCAGTTTCGGGGGGCAAGAGACCCAGTACTTC.

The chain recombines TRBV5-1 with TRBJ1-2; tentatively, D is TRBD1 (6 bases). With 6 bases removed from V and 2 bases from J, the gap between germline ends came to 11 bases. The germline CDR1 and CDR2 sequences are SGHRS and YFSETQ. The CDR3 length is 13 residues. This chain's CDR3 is CASKGDNNYGYTF. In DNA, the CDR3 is TGCGCCAGCAAAGGGGACAACAACTATGGCTACACCTTC.

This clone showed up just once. In DNA form, the CDR3 reads TGTGCCAGCAGCTTAGCCTACCTCCGCGGGGGACCCTCGGGGGAAGAGCAGTACTTC. This sequence encodes CASSLAYLRGGPSGEEQYF. This chain links TRBV11-2 with TRBJ2-7; 7 bases match TRBD2. This CDR3 region has 19 residues. CDR1 and CDR2 (germline): SGHAT, FQNNGV. V trimming: 1 base; J trimming: 7 bases; junction bases outside the gene matches: 22.

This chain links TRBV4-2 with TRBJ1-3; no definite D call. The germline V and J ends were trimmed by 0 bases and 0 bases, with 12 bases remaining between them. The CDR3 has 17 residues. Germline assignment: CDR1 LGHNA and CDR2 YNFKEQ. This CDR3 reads CASSQEEGLSSGNTIYF. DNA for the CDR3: TGTGCCAGCAGCCAAGAAGAAGGACTTAGCTCTGGAAACACCATATATTTT.

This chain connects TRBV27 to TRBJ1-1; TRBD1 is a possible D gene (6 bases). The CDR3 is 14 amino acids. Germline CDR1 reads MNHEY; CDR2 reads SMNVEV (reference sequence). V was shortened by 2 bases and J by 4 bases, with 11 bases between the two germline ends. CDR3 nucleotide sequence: TGTGCCAGCAGTTTAAGAGCGGGGGCCACTGAAGCTTTCTTT. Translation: CASSLRAGATEAFF.

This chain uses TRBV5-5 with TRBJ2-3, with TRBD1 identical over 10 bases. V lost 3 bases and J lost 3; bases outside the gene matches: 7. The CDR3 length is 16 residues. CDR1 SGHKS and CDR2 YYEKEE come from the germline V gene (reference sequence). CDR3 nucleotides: TGTGCCAGCAGCTCGCCACCGGGACAGGGGACAGATACGCAGTATTTT. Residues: CASSSPPGQGTDTQYF.

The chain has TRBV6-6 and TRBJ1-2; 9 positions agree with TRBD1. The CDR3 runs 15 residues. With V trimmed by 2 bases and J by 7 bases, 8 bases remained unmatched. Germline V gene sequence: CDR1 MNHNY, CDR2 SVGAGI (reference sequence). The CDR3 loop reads CASSYPQGAPFGYTF. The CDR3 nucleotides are TGTGCCAGCAGTTACCCACAGGGGGCTCCGTTTGGCTACACCTTC.